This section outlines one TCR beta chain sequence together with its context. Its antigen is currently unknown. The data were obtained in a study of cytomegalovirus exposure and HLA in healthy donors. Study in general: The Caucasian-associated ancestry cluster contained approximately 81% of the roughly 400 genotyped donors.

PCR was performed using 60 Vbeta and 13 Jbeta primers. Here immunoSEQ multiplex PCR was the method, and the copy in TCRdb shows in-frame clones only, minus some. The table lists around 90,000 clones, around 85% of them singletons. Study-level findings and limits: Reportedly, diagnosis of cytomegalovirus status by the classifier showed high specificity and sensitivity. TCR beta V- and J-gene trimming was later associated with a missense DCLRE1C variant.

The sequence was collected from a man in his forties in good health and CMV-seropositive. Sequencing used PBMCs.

CDR3 loop: CASSHSPVGGGGADIQYF. As DNA, the CDR3 is TGTGCCAGCAGCCACTCCCCCGTGGGGGGCGGGGGGGCTGACATTCAGTACTTC. V usage is TRBV4-2 and J usage is TRBJ2-4; 9 nucleotides match TRBD2. With 3 bases clipped from V and 8 bases from J, the junction kept 17 bases outside the gene matches. This CDR3 is built from 18 residues. Germline CDR1 LGHNA, CDR2 YNFKEQ.